Below are 22 T cell receptor beta chains sequenced from a single sample in a study of shared clonotypes between healthy human individuals. Terminally differentiated effector memory CD45RA+ cells were excluded by CCR7 positive selection of CD45RO-negative cells. Profiling relied on immunoSEQ multiplex PCR, and the TCRdb table lists in-frame clones only, not all of them. The table includes about 550,000 clones, roughly 96% detected once. The material sequenced was naive CD8+ T cells sorted from blood. Receptors were obtained from a woman in her thirties in good health.

The V and J genes are TRBV28 and TRBJ2-2; D gene ambiguous. Germline V gives CDR1 MDHEN, CDR2 SYDVKM. Trimming shortened V by 6 bases and J by 4 bases, and 6 bases separated the two germline ends. The CDR3 totals 12 residues. CDR3 protein: CASRIPTGELFF. As DNA, the CDR3 is TGTGCCAGCAGGATACCCACCGGGGAGCTGTTTTTT.

J is TRBJ2-7 and V is TRBV29-1; D ambiguous. The germline gives CDR1 SQVTM, CDR2 ANQGSEA. The CDR3 has 12 amino acids. V was trimmed by 2 bases and J by 1 base, leaving 6 bases between them. Here the CDR3 DNA reads TGCAGCGTTGAAACGGATTCCTACGAGCAGTACTTC. Translated: CSVETDSYEQYF.

The gene calls are TRBV11-2 and TRBJ1-2; maybe TRBD1 (5 bases). Germline V gene data show CDR1 as SGHAT and CDR2 as FQNNGV. Between the trimmed V and J ends, which lost 0 bases and 8 bases, there was a span of 10 bases. CDR3 length: 13 residues. CDR3 amino acids: CASSLDPGYGYTF. The CDR3 DNA follows: TGTGCCAGCAGCTTAGATCCAGGGTACGGCTACACCTTC.

The CDR3 DNA reads as TGTGCCTGGAGTGTAACCACCAGCACAGATACGCAGTATTTT. Amino acid sequence: CAWSVTTSTDTQYF. The gene calls are TRBV30 and TRBJ2-3; D gene ambiguous. Germline values: CDR1 GTSNPN, CDR2 SVGIG (reference sequence). The CDR3 length is 14 residues. Between the trimmed V and J ends, which lost 0 bases and 0 bases, there was a span of 7 bases.

This clone was seen only a few times. This rearrangement joins TRBV4-1 to TRBJ1-1; D unresolved. The CDR3 runs to 15 residues. Germline loops: CDR1 MGHRA, CDR2 YSYEKL. Trimming stripped 3 bases from V and 4 bases from J, with 15 bases between. In DNA, the CDR3 is TGCGCCAGCAGCCACGGAGGGTCAAGGGTCACTGAAGCTTTCTTT. This encodes CASSHGGSRVTEAFF.

V usage is TRBV28 and J usage is TRBJ2-1; no firm D call. V lost 5 bases and J 0 bases, leaving 8 bases between the germline ends. CDR1 and CDR2 from the germline V gene are MDHEN and SYDVKM. CDR3 size: 14 residues. The CDR3 spells CASSVTPSYNEQFF. CDR3 in DNA: TGTGCCAGCAGTGTCACCCCCTCCTACAATGAGCAGTTCTTC.

The chain links TRBV15 to TRBJ2-7; TRBD2 agrees at 14 bases. The CDR3 covers 18 residues. The junction had 18 bases not matched to a gene; V was cut back by 9 bases and J by 5 bases. Germline V lookup: CDR1 LNHNV, CDR2 YYDKDF (reference sequence). The CDR3 DNA follows: TGTGCCACGACCCCCGGGACTAGCGGGAGTAGAATGGGTAACGAGCAGTACTTC. Amino acid sequence: CATTPGTSGSRMGNEQYF.

The chain carries TRBV28 and TRBJ1-5, with D tentatively TRBD1 (6 bases). There are 16 residues in the CDR3. Per the germline V gene, CDR1 is MDHEN and CDR2 is SYDVKM. V was trimmed by 8 bases and J by 0 bases, leaving 17 bases between them. The CDR3 sequence is CASLSLGTYSNQPQHF. The CDR3 nucleotides read TGTGCCAGCCTTAGTTTAGGGACATATAGCAATCAGCCCCAGCATTTT.

The chain combines TRBV27 with TRBJ2-1; D unclear. Trimming shortened V by 5 bases and J by 7 bases, and 12 bases separated the two germline ends. Looked up from germline, CDR1 is MNHEY and CDR2 is SMNVEV (reference sequence). CDR3 length: 13 residues. CDR3 sequence reads: CASSPHGQNEQFF. In nucleotides, the CDR3 is TGTGCCAGCAGTCCACACGGCCAGAATGAGCAGTTCTTC.

V gene TRBV13 combines with J gene TRBJ2-7; D possibly matches TRBD1 or TRBD2 (5 bases each). The V end lost 0 bases, the J end lost 5 bases, and 20 bases lay between the germline ends. This CDR3 region has 17 residues. The germline V gene encodes CDR1 PRHDT and CDR2 FYEKMQ (reference sequence). CDR3 sequence (DNA): TGTGCCAGCAGCTTAGGCCTTGTCCAGGGAGTCTTCCACGAGCAGTACTTC. Translating gives CASSLGLVQGVFHEQYF.

The genes are TRBV9 and TRBJ1-4, with a tentative D call TRBD1 (6 bases). CDR1 is SGDLS, CDR2 YYNGEE, per germline. V was clipped by 0 bases and J by 11 bases, with 11 bases between them. There are 13 residues in the CDR3. The CDR3 nucleotides read TGTGCCAGCAGCGTAGGGAGGGGGGGGAAACTGTTTTTT. Its translation is CASSVGRGGKLFF.

The J gene is TRBJ2-5, the V gene TRBV30, with 7 bases that match TRBD1. The trim removed 2 bases at V and 0 bases at J, leaving 9 bases unmatched. The germline V gene encodes CDR1 GTSNPN and CDR2 SVGIG (reference sequence). This CDR3 is 16 amino acids long. As DNA, the CDR3 is TGTGCCTGGAGTACAGGGGTTGGGGTGTACCAAGAGACCCAGTACTTC. Translating it yields CAWSTGVGVYQETQYF.

The chain combines TRBV11-2 with TRBJ1-4, with D perhaps matching TRBD1 (5 bases). V lost 2 bases, J lost 3 bases, and 10 bases lay in between. Per germline, CDR1 SGHAT and CDR2 FQNNGV. The CDR3 loop spans 15 amino acids. Here the CDR3 DNA reads TGTGCCAGCAGCTTAAAGACAGCGCCTAATGAAAAACTGTTTTTT. This translates into CASSLKTAPNEKLFF.

This clone was recorded once. The chain carries TRBV7-9 and TRBJ1-1, with TRBD1 as a possible D gene (5 bases). The CDR3 sequence is 15 residues long. Germline V gene data show CDR1 as SEHNR and CDR2 as FQNEAQ (reference sequence). Trimming cost V 3 bases and J 0 bases, with 11 bases left between them. Written as DNA, the CDR3 is TGTGCCAGCAGCTTGTTGGCGGGGCTGAACACTGAAGCTTTCTTT. Its translation: CASSLLAGLNTEAFF.

The gene calls are TRBV11-2 and TRBJ2-7; the match to TRBD2 covers 7 bases. J was trimmed by 2 bases and V by 5 bases; bases with no gene match: 9. The germline gives CDR1 SGHAT, CDR2 FQNNGV. The CDR3 totals 15 residues. For the CDR3, the DNA is TGTGCCAGCAGCCTTGGGGCTAGCGGAGCCTACGAGCAGTACTTC. The encoded protein is CASSLGASGAYEQYF. Combining the CDR3 with reference TRBV11-2 and TRBJ2-7 gives the whole variable domain EAGVAQSPRYKIIEKRQSVAFWCNPISGHATLYWYQQILGQGPKLLIQFQNNGVVDDSQLPKDRFSAERLKGVDSTLKIQPAKLEDSAVYLCASSLGASGAYEQYFGPGTRLTVT.

The V call is TRBV15, the J call TRBJ1-1; maybe TRBD1 (5 bases). V lost 5 bases and J lost 3, with 13 bases in between. CDR3 size: 14 residues. Germline CDR1 and CDR2: LNHNV and YYDKDF (reference sequence). CDR3: CATSSHGGDTEAFF. CDR3 coding DNA: TGTGCCACCAGCTCCCACGGAGGGGACACTGAAGCTTTCTTT.

This clone was seen just once. V and J are TRBV27 and TRBJ2-1; 11 bases line up with TRBD2. CDR1 and CDR2 (germline): MNHEY, SMNVEV (reference sequence). Trimming removed 4 bases from V and 7 bases from J; junction bases left unmatched: 3. This CDR3 is 14 amino acids long. The CDR3 DNA reads as TGTGCCAGCAGTTGGACTAGCGGGTTGAATGAGCAGTTCTTC. Amino acids: CASSWTSGLNEQFF.

The chain links TRBV7-3 to TRBJ1-5; maybe TRBD1 (5 bases). This CDR3 region has 14 residues. Germline V gene sequence: CDR1 SGHTA, CDR2 FQGTGA. V lost 7 bases, J lost 3 bases, and 13 bases lay in between. This chain's CDR3 is CASTNGGNNQPQHF. CDR3 sequence (DNA): TGTGCCAGCACAAACGGGGGTAACAATCAGCCCCAGCATTTT.

As concerns this clone: One junction end does not reproduce the germline sequence, and a read error may be involved. The chain links TRBV19 to TRBJ2-7, with 7 bases matching TRBD1. CDR1 and CDR2 (germline): LNHDA, SQIVND (reference sequence). This CDR3 is 15 amino acids long. The CDR3 loop is CAGSIGTGESYEQYF. DNA for the CDR3: TGTGCCGGTAGTATAGGTACAGGGGAATCCTACGAGCAGTACTTC.

This clone was seen once. The chain has TRBV5-6 and TRBJ1-3; 8 bases line up with TRBD1. CDR3 length: 17 residues. The germline CDR1 and CDR2 sequences are SGHDT and YYEEEE. V was pared by 4 bases and J by 0 bases, with 9 bases of the junction left unmatched. As DNA, the CDR3 is TGTGCCAGCAGCCTCGGGACAGGCGATTACTCTGGAAACACCATATATTTT. Amino acids: CASSLGTGDYSGNTIYF.

The gene calls are TRBV28 and TRBJ2-3, with D perhaps being TRBD1 or TRBD2 (5 bases each). Germline V lookup: CDR1 MDHEN, CDR2 SYDVKM. V lost 6 bases, J lost 5 bases, and 12 bases lay in between. This CDR3 has 13 amino acids. CDR3 loop: CASSRRGGDTQYF. CDR3 DNA sequence: TGTGCCAGCAGCCGACGTGGGGGAGATACGCAGTATTTT.

This chain uses TRBV28 with TRBJ2-1; D unresolved. The V gene lost 3 bases and the J gene lost 6 bases, with 9 bases spanning the gap. Germline V gene lookup returns CDR1 MDHEN and CDR2 SYDVKM. The CDR3 length is 13 residues. The CDR3 is CASSLNLINEQFF. Written as DNA, the CDR3 is TGTGCCAGCAGTTTGAACCTGATCAATGAGCAGTTCTTC.